A selection of T cell receptor beta chains follows, all from one sample in a study of blood T cell repertoires in COVID-19. Clones were read by immunoSEQ multiplex PCR, and TCRdb kept only the in-frame ones, dropping some. The data hold hundreds of thousands of clones, with roughly 90% observed a single time. Sequenced sample: peripheral blood. These receptor sequences come from a woman aged 45-59 years with active or convalescent COVID-19. Both conserved end residues are trimmed from each CDR3. Clone size is given for some rows only: seen once, a few or many times, or a class if the clone is expanded.

cdr3_aa	clone_size	v_call	j_call
ASPIFGASTDTQY	NA	TRBV27	TRBJ2-3
ASSLGQTSGANVLT	many	TRBV28	TRBJ2-6
ASSPQGNTEAF	NA	TRBV18	TRBJ1-1
ASSRPAGGLNTGELF	NA	TRBV18	TRBJ2-2
ASSVAMGFSGNTIY	NA	TRBV9	TRBJ1-3
ASSFLTLRLGRQPQH	NA	TRBV28	TRBJ1-5
ASSVESRGNGYT	NA	TRBV9	TRBJ1-2
AWSAPTVIGYT	NA	TRBV30	TRBJ1-2
ASSPFGTSGAYNEQF	NA	TRBV18	TRBJ2-1
ASSSQALGNTEAF	NA	TRBV7-2	TRBJ1-1